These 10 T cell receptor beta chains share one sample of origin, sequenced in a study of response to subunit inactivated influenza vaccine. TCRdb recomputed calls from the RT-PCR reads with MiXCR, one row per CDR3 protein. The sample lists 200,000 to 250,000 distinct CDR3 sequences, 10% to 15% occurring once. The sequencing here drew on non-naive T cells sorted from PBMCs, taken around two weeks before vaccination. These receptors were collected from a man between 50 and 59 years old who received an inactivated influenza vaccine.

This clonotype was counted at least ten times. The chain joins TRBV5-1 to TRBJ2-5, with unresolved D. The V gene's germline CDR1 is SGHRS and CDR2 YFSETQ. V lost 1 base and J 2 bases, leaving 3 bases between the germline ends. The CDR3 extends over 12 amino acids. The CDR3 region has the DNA TGCGCCAGCAGCTTGAGACAAGAGACCCAGTACTTC. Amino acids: CASSLRQETQYF. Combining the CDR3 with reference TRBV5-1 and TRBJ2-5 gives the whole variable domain KAGVTQTPRYLIKTRGQQVTLSCSPISGHRSVSWYQQTPGQGLQFLFEYFSETQRNKGNFPGRFSGRQFSNSRSEMNVSTLELGDSALYLCASSLRQETQYFGPGTRLLVL.

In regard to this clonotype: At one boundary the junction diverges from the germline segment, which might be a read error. The CDR3 DNA reads TGTGCCTGCAGCGGGCAGAGGATGTCCTACAATGAGCAGTTCTTC. Amino acid sequence: CACSGQRMSYNEQFF. V and J are TRBV3-1 and TRBJ2-1; possible D gene TRBD2, 6 bases. This CDR3 is built from 15 residues. Looked up from germline, CDR1 is LGHDT and CDR2 is YNNKEL (reference sequence).

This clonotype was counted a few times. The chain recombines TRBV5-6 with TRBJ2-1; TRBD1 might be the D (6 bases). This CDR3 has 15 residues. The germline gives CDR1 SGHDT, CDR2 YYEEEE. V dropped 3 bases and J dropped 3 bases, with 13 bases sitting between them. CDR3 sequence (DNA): TGTGCCAGCAGCTCACCTACGGACAGCTACAATGAGCAGTTCTTC. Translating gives CASSSPTDSYNEQFF.

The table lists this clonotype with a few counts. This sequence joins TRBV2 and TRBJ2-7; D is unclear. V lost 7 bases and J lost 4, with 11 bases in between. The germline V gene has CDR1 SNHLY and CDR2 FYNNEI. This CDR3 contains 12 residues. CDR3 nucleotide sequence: TGTGCCAGCACACAGAATTCTTACGAGCAGTACTTC. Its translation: CASTQNSYEQYF. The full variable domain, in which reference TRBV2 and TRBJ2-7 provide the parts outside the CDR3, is EPEVTQTPSHQVTQMGQEVILRCVPISNHLYFYWYRQILGQKVEFLVSFYNNEISEKSEIFDDQFSVERPDGSNFTLKIRSTKLEDSAMYFCASTQNSYEQYFGPGTRLTVT.

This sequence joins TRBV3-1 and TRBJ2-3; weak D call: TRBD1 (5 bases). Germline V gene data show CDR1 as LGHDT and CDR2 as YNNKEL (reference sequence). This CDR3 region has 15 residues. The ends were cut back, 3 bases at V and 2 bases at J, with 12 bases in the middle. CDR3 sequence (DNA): TGTGCCAGCAGCCATGAAGACAGACACACAGATACGCAGTATTTT. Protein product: CASSHEDRHTDTQYF.

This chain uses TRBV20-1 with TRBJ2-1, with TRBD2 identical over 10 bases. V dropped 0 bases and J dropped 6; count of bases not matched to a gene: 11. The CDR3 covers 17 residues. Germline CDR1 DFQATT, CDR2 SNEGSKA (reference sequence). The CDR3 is CSARDLLASGSFNEQFF. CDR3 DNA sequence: TGCAGTGCTAGAGATCTCTTGGCTAGCGGGAGTTTCAATGAGCAGTTCTTC.

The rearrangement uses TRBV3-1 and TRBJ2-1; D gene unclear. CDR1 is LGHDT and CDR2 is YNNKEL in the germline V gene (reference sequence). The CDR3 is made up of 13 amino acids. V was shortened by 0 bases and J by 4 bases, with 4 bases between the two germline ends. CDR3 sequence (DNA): TGTGCCAGCAGCCAAGATATGTACAATGAGCAGTTCTTC. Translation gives CASSQDMYNEQFF.

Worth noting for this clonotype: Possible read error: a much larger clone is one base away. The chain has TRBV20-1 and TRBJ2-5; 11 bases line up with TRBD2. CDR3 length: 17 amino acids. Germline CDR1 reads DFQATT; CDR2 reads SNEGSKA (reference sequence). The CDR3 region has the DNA TGCTGTGCTAGAAGTCCTCTAGCGGGGGGTTTGAAGGAGACCCAGTACTTC. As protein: CCARSPLAGGLKETQYF.

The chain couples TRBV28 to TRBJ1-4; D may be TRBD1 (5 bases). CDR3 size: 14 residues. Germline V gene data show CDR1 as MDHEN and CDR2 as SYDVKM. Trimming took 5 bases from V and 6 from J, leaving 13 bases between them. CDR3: CASSNPGADEKLFF. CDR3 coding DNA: TGTGCCAGCAGTAACCCCGGGGCAGATGAAAAACTGTTTTTT.

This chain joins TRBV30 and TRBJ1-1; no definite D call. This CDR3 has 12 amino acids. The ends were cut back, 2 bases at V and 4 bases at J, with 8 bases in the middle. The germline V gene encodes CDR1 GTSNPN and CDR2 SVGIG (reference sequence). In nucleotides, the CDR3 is TGTGCCTGGAGTACCCCGGGCACTGAAGCTTTCTTT. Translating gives CAWSTPGTEAFF.